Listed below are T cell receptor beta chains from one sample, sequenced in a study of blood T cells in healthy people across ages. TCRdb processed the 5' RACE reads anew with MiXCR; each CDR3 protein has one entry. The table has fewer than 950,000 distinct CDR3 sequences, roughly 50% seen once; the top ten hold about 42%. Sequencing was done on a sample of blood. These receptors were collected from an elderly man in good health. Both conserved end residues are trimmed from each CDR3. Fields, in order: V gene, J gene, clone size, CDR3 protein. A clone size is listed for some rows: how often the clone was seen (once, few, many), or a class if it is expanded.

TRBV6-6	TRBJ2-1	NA	ASSYEAGNNEQF
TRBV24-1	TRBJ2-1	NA	ATSDLSDNEQF
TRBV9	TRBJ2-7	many	ASSVFDEGGEQY
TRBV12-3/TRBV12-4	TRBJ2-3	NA	ATTVASSSSTDTQY
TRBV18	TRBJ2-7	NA	ASSPDSVAAYEQY
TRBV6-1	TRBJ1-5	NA	ASAGQQPQH
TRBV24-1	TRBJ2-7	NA	ATSDPVRSEQY
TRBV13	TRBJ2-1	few	ASSSSNGAYNEQF
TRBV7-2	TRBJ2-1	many	ASSTYNEQF
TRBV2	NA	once	ASSEAGAGRETQF
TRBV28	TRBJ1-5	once	ASTVTGFQPQH
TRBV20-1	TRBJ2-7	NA	SASLGLNEQY
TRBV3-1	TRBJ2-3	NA	ASGQQGEGNTQY
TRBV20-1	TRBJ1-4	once	SARGDSNEKLF
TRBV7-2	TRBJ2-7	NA	ASSLWREAHEQY
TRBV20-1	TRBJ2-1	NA	SARDPGQGYNEQF
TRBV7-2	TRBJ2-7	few	ASSLDPIGEQY
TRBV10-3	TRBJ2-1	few	AISNQGSYNEQF
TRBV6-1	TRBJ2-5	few	ASRREGAYQETQY
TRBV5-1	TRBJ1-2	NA	ASSLAVGQGTNGYT
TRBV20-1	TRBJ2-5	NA	SAIAGGGQETQY
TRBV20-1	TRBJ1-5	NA	SALPDRGQPQH
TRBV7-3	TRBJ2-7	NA	ASSLNPSGSYYEQY
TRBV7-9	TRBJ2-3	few	ASSPPGWMGDTQY
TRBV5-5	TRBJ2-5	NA	ASSWGRGGEQY
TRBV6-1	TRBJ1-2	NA	ASTVTEADYGYT
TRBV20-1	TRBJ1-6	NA	SARDEGREGLDSPLH
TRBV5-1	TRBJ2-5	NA	ASSFHSLGQETQY
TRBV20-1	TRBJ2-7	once	SASSGGLSPYEQY
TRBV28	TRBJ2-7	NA	ASSPRFLGYDYEQY
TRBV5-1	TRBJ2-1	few	ASSLSGSVSYNEQF
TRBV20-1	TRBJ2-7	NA	SASGTAYEQY
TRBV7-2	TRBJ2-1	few	ASSLDRVGNEQF
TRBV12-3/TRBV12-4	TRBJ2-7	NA	ASSLAYYEQY
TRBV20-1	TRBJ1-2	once	SAERTSRTEDGYT
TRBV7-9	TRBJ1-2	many	ASSFGTGDGYT
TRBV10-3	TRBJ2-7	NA	ATGQHSSEQY
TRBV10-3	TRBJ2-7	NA	AISEASGNLWEQY
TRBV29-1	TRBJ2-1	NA	SVKQGIVTYNEQF
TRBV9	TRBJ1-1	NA	TSSVGGRVNTEAF
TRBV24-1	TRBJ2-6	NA	ATSDRKGLAGAGANVLT